A selection of T cell receptor beta chains follows, all from one sample in a study of graft-versus-host responses after intestinal transplantation. These TCRs are of unknown antigen specificity. The method was immunoSEQ multiplex PCR; TCRdb's version includes in-frame clones alone and lacks a portion of them. The data contain some 120,000 clones, just over 90% of them singletons. Specimen: unstimulated CD4+ T cells sorted from spleen or lymph node cells, collected before intestinal transplant. The receptors were gathered from a human donor who received an intestinal transplant. Both conserved end residues are part of each CDR3. A D gene is named only where the DNA matches it firmly. Only some rows state a clone size, as once, few, many or a class for expanded clones.

CASSGRLAGTGELFF	TGTGCCAGCTCCGGCAGGCTAGCTGGCACCGGGGAGCTGTTTTTT	TRBV6-5	TRBJ2-2	NA	NA
CASSDMTVYEQYF	TGTGCCAGCAGTGATATGACAGTCTACGAGCAGTACTTC	TRBV2	TRBJ2-7	NA	NA
CASSLAKGQGGEKLFF	TGCGCCAGCAGCTTGGCCAAGGGGCAGGGCGGCGAAAAACTGTTTTTT	TRBV5-1	TRBJ1-4	NA	NA
CATYRGPANYGYTF	TGTGCCACCTACAGGGGCCCGGCTAACTATGGCTACACCTTC	TRBV6-1	TRBJ1-2	TRBD1	NA
CASSYGGAEETQYF	TGTGCCAGCAGTTACGGTGGGGCAGAAGAGACCCAGTACTTC	TRBV6-6	TRBJ2-5	NA	NA
CASSFTGDNSGNTIYF	TGTGCCAGCAGCTTTACAGGGGACAACTCTGGAAACACCATATATTTT	TRBV5-6	TRBJ1-3	TRBD1	NA
CATQLAGGPKTQYF	TGTGCCACCCAACTAGCGGGAGGGCCAAAGACCCAGTACTTC	TRBV25-1	TRBJ2-5	TRBD2	NA
CASKQMGGTGEWKLFF	TGTGCCAGCAAACAAATGGGCGGGACAGGGGAATGGAAACTGTTTTTT	TRBV5-8	TRBJ1-4	TRBD1	NA
CASSQLQGNTEAFF	TGTGCCAGCAGCCAACTACAGGGGAACACTGAAGCTTTCTTT	TRBV7-9	TRBJ1-1	NA	NA
CAWTGGGNQPQHF	TGTGCCTGGACAGGGGGCGGGAATCAGCCCCAGCATTTT	TRBV30	TRBJ1-5	TRBD1	NA
CASSAAIPGTKSNQPQHF	TGTGCCAGCAGTGCCGCTATACCCGGGACAAAAAGCAATCAGCCCCAGCATTTT	TRBV27	TRBJ1-5	NA	NA
CASSYGQGRDTEAFF	TGTGCCAGCAGCTACGGACAGGGCAGGGACACTGAAGCTTTCTTT	TRBV5-4	TRBJ1-1	TRBD1	NA
CASKGGGNIHTEAFF	TGTGCCAGCAAGGGAGGAGGGAATATACACACTGAAGCTTTCTTT	TRBV5-4	TRBJ1-1	NA	NA
CASTHKGASYEQYF	TGTGCCAGCACCCATAAGGGGGCTTCCTACGAGCAGTACTTC	TRBV5-6	TRBJ2-7	TRBD1	few
CATRREAGTYEQYF	TGTGCCACCCGCCGGGAGGCGGGAACCTACGAGCAGTACTTC	TRBV18	TRBJ2-7	TRBD2	NA
CASSHGGGRNTIYF	TGTGCCAGCAGCCACGGTGGGGGGAGAAACACCATATATTTT	TRBV7-9	TRBJ1-3	NA	NA
CASSPRQGIAYEQYF	TGTGCCAGTAGTCCACGACAGGGGATAGCCTACGAGCAGTACTTC	TRBV19	TRBJ2-7	TRBD1	NA
CASSQKQGIRATEAFF	TGCGCCAGCAGCCAAAAACAGGGCATCCGAGCAACTGAAGCTTTCTTT	TRBV5-1	TRBJ1-1	NA	NA
CASSPDRGSGANVLTF	TGTGCCAGCAGCCCTGACAGAGGCTCTGGGGCCAACGTCCTGACTTTC	TRBV5-8	TRBJ2-6	NA	NA
CASSSGGGYTF	TGTGCCAGCAGCTCCGGGGGTGGCTACACCTTC	TRBV7-3	TRBJ1-2	NA	NA
CASSRDSYNSPLHF	TGTGCCAGCAGCCGGGACAGCTATAATTCACCCCTCCACTTT	TRBV6-5	TRBJ1-6	TRBD1	few
CASSQDPSGRVTQYF	TGCGCCAGCAGCCAAGACCCTAGCGGGAGGGTGACCCAGTACTTC	TRBV4-1	TRBJ2-5	TRBD2	NA
CASSRGRDLNTEAFF	TGTGCCAGCAGTAGGGGTAGGGATCTAAACACTGAAGCTTTCTTT	TRBV6-1	TRBJ1-1	NA	NA
CASRRDFRGQGRDSPLHF	TGTGCCAGTAGAAGAGATTTTCGGGGACAGGGACGCGATTCACCCCTCCACTTT	TRBV19	TRBJ1-6	TRBD1	NA
CASREMPSSPYNEQFF	TGTGCCAGCAGGGAGATGCCTAGCAGTCCCTACAATGAGCAGTTCTTC	TRBV2	TRBJ2-1	NA	NA
CASRRGSSYEQYF	TGTGCCAGCAGGCGAGGGAGCTCCTACGAGCAGTACTTC	TRBV6-5	TRBJ2-7	NA	NA
CASSLRDTIYLGNTEAFF	TGCGCCAGCAGCTTGCGGGACACTATCTATCTGGGGAACACTGAAGCTTTCTTT	TRBV5-1	TRBJ1-1	NA	NA
CASTLGTGTGTYEQYF	TGTGCCAGCACCCTAGGGACCGGGACAGGGACCTACGAGCAGTACTTC	TRBV7-2	TRBJ2-7	TRBD1	NA
CASSLPPGQGRYGYTF	TGTGCCAGCAGTCTCCCCCCGGGACAGGGGCGCTATGGCTACACCTTC	TRBV28	TRBJ1-2	TRBD1	NA
CASSEREKLFF	TGTGCCAGCAGTGAACGTGAAAAACTGTTTTTT	TRBV25-1	TRBJ1-4	NA	NA
CASSVLAFSTDTQYF	TGTGCCAGCAGCGTGCTGGCATTTAGCACAGATACGCAGTATTTT	TRBV9	TRBJ2-3	NA	NA
CASSRDRGYEQYF	TGTGCCAGTAGTAGGGACAGGGGGTACGAGCAGTACTTC	TRBV19	TRBJ2-7	TRBD1	NA
CASKPGQGAKNTEAFF	TGTGCCAGCAAGCCGGGACAGGGGGCGAAGAACACTGAAGCTTTCTTT	TRBV6-6	TRBJ1-1	TRBD1	NA
CASRPRQGMGQYF	TGTGCCAGCAGACCCCGACAGGGAATGGGGCAGTACTTC	TRBV28	TRBJ2-7	TRBD1	NA
CASSRDFGYGYTF	TGTGCCAGTAGCCGGGACTTCGGCTATGGCTACACCTTC	TRBV19	TRBJ1-2	NA	NA
CASSIPGQGYEQYF	TGCGCCAGCAGCATTCCGGGACAGGGGTACGAGCAGTACTTC	TRBV5-1	TRBJ2-7	TRBD1	NA
CASSSGQGLSSPLHF	TGTGCCAGCAGTTCGGGACAGGGCCTAAGTTCACCCCTCCACTTT	TRBV28	TRBJ1-6	TRBD1	NA